Below, 22 T cell receptor beta chains from the same sample are listed, as sequenced in a study of blood T cell repertoires in COVID-19. The data were produced by immunoSEQ multiplex PCR, yet TCRdb's version contains in-frame clones alone and is incomplete. The sample lists 200,000 to 250,000 clones, 88% occurring once. The sequencing sample was made of peripheral blood. Source of these receptors: a woman aged 55 to 70 with acute or convalescent COVID-19.

This clone was found once. The chain employs TRBV5-1 and TRBJ2-7; 7 bases agree with TRBD1. The germline CDR1 and CDR2 sequences are SGHRS and YFSETQ. The CDR3 runs 14 residues. With 0 bases clipped from V and 5 bases from J, the junction kept 5 bases outside the gene matches. The CDR3 protein is CASSLGTGSDEQYF. In DNA, the CDR3 is TGCGCCAGCAGCTTGGGGACAGGTTCTGACGAGCAGTACTTC.

V gene TRBV7-2 combines with J gene TRBJ1-6, with 10 nucleotides matching TRBD1. Germline CDR1 SGHTA, CDR2 FQGNSA. Losses at the gene ends were 1 base for V and 14 bases for J; bases not matched to a gene: 8. The CDR3 runs 15 residues. CDR3 coding DNA: TGTGCCAGCAGCTTAGGGGGGGACAGGGGTTATACCCTCCACTTT. Protein sequence: CASSLGGDRGYTLHF.

V gene TRBV3-1 (or the pseudogene TRBV3-2) combines with J gene TRBJ1-5, with TRBD1 matching 8 bases. This CDR3 region has 15 residues. J gave up 7 bases and V 4 bases, and 9 bases lay outside the gene matches. The V gene's germline CDR1 is LGHDT and CDR2 YNNKEL (reference sequence). The CDR3 bases are TGTGCCAGCAGCCCCCAGACAGGGGTTGGCCAGCCCCAGCATTTT. Residues: CASSPQTGVGQPQHF.

The rearrangement joins TRBV30 to TRBJ2-7, with 9 bases lining up with TRBD1. The junction had 13 bases not matched to a gene; V was cut back by 2 bases and J by 5 bases. Germline values: CDR1 GTSNPN, CDR2 SVGIG (reference sequence). The CDR3 has 16 residues. CDR3 region: CAWSLWGTGKPHEQYF. DNA of the CDR3: TGTGCCTGGAGTCTGTGGGGGACAGGGAAACCCCACGAGCAGTACTTC. Filled out from reference TRBV30 and TRBJ2-7, the complete variable domain reads SQTIHQWPATLVQPVGSPLSLECTVEGTSNPNLYWYRQAAGRGLQLLFYSVGIGQISSEVPQNLSASRPQDRQFILSSKKLLLSDSGFYLCAWSLWGTGKPHEQYFGPGTRLTVT.

The CDR3 nucleotides are TGTGCCAGTAACGAGCGGGGTACCCCGAACACCGGGGAGCTGTTTTTT. This gives the protein CASNERGTPNTGELFF. V and J are TRBV19 and TRBJ2-2, with 7 nucleotides matching TRBD2. Germline loops: CDR1 LNHDA, CDR2 SQIVND (reference sequence). CDR3 length: 16 residues. Losses at the gene ends were 7 bases for V and 0 bases for J; bases not matched to a gene: 8. The full variable domain, with the rest looked up from reference TRBV19 and TRBJ2-2, is DGGITQSPKYLFRKEGQNVTLSCEQNLNHDAMYWYRQDPGQGLRLIYYSQIVNDFQKGDIAEGYSVSREKKESFPLTVTSAQKNPTAFYLCASNERGTPNTGELFFGEGSRLTVL.

V usage is TRBV7-6 and J usage is TRBJ2-7, with 9 bases that match TRBD1. V lost 4 bases, J lost 4 bases, and 8 bases stayed unmatched. This CDR3 comprises 15 residues. Germline V gene lookup returns CDR1 SGHVS and CDR2 FNYEAQ. The CDR3 region is CASSSRPGQGYEQYF. CDR3 nucleotide sequence: TGTGCCAGCAGCTCGCGACCGGGACAGGGATACGAGCAGTACTTC.

The chain recombines TRBV6-6 with TRBJ2-3; weak D call: TRBD1 (6 bases). Germline-derived CDR1 and CDR2 are MNHNY and SVGAGI (reference sequence). The CDR3 consists of 14 residues. V was cut by 8 bases and J by 1 base, with 13 bases left in between. The CDR3 sequence: CASSRDTGTDTQYF. DNA of the CDR3: TGTGCCAGCTCCCGGGACACGGGCACAGATACGCAGTATTTT.

CDR3 in amino acids: CASSIVARSSYNEQFF. CDR3 nucleotides: TGTGCCAGTAGTATAGTCGCTCGGAGCTCCTACAATGAGCAGTTCTTC. The chain recombines TRBV19 with TRBJ2-1; no reliable D call. Germline V gene sequence: CDR1 LNHDA, CDR2 SQIVND (reference sequence). V was clipped by 1 base and J by 0 bases, with 10 bases between them. This CDR3 region has 16 residues.

The chain recombines TRBV2 with TRBJ1-1, with 7 bases lining up with TRBD1. This CDR3 contains 16 residues. The V gene's germline CDR1 is SNHLY and CDR2 FYNNEI. V was clipped by 7 bases and J by 1 base; unmatched bases: 12. The chain's CDR3 is CASTRDRASQNTEAFF. The CDR3 DNA sequence: TGTGCCAGCACCCGGGACAGAGCTAGTCAGAACACTGAAGCTTTCTTT.

V gene TRBV12-3 or TRBV12-4 combines with J gene TRBJ1-2; no definite D call. The V end lost 1 base, the J end lost 6 bases, and 9 bases lay between the germline ends. The CDR3 runs to 13 residues. CDR3: CASSLGEVNGYTF. In DNA, the CDR3 is TGTGCCAGCAGTTTAGGGGAGGTCAATGGCTACACCTTC.

The genes are TRBV3-1 (or the pseudogene TRBV3-2) and TRBJ2-5; no reliable D call. Trimming pared 4 bases from V and 2 bases from J, leaving 14 bases between. CDR1 LGHDT and CDR2 YNNKEL come from the germline V gene (reference sequence). The CDR3 sequence is 15 residues long. CDR3 nucleotides: TGTGCCAGCAGCCTCAGAGGTACCCAACAAGAGACCCAGTACTTC. This gives the protein CASSLRGTQQETQYF.

This chain joins TRBV2 and TRBJ1-5; the match to TRBD1 covers 7 bases. Germline assignment: CDR1 SNHLY and CDR2 FYNNEI. This CDR3 is built from 15 residues. Germline trimming cut 1 base from V and 3 bases from J; bases unmatched to any gene: 3. The CDR3 nucleotides are TGTGCCAGCAGTGAAGAGGGGACAGCCAATCAGCCCCAGCATTTT. This encodes CASSEEGTANQPQHF.

Here the CDR3 reads CASRQGDSYNEQFF. Here the CDR3 DNA reads TGTGCCAGCAGACAGGGGGACTCCTACAATGAGCAGTTCTTC. The chain uses TRBV6-5 and TRBJ2-1, with 8 bases fitting TRBD1. V shed 6 bases, J shed 0 bases, and the junction held 1 base outside the gene matches. The CDR3 extends over 14 amino acids. CDR1 is MNHEY and CDR2 is SVGAGI in the germline V gene.

The chain employs TRBV6-2 or TRBV6-3 and TRBJ2-3; TRBD2 matches 12 bases. The CDR3 consists of 17 residues. V lost 5 bases and J lost 5; bases outside the gene matches: 11. The germline gives CDR1 MNHEY, CDR2 SVGEGT. CDR3 sequence reads: CASSPWASGRARDTQYF. The CDR3 nucleotides read TGTGCCAGCAGTCCATGGGCTAGCGGGAGGGCCAGAGATACGCAGTATTTT.

This chain joins TRBV5-4 and TRBJ2-7, with D perhaps TRBD1 (6 bases). V shed 1 base and J shed 6 bases, with 11 bases lying between them. Germline-derived CDR1 and CDR2 are SGHNT and YYREEE (reference sequence). The CDR3 runs to 13 residues. The CDR3 loop reads CASSLSGDGEQYF. DNA for the CDR3: TGTGCCAGCAGCTTGTCAGGGGACGGCGAGCAGTACTTC.

The CDR3 DNA is TGCGCCAGCAGCCAAGCCCCTAGCGGGAGCGCGAACACCGGGGAGCTGTTTTTT. The encoded protein is CASSQAPSGSANTGELFF. The V gene is TRBV4-3, the J gene TRBJ2-2, with 10 positions matching TRBD2. The germline gives CDR1 LGHNA, CDR2 YSLEER. Trimming removed 1 base from V and 0 bases from J; junction bases left unmatched: 5. CDR3 length: 18 amino acids.

The chain employs TRBV3-1 (or the pseudogene TRBV3-2) and TRBJ1-3; a weak D match, TRBD1 (6 bases). Germline V CDR1 and CDR2: LGHDT, YNNKEL (reference sequence). The germline V and J ends were trimmed by 2 bases and 0 bases, with 8 bases remaining between them. The CDR3 is 15 residues long. Written as DNA, the CDR3 is TGTGCCAGCAGCCAATGGGACATCTCTGGAAACACCATATATTTT. This encodes CASSQWDISGNTIYF.

In its sample, this clone was seen once. The chain recombines TRBV28 with TRBJ1-1; D not certain. Germline assignment: CDR1 MDHEN and CDR2 SYDVKM. CDR3 length equals 11 residues. V was trimmed by 3 bases and J by 7 bases, leaving 6 bases between them. The CDR3 coding sequence is TGTGCCAGCAGTTTGAGATTTGAAGCTTTCTTT. Protein: CASSLRFEAFF.

The chain recombines TRBV7-2 with TRBJ1-6, with D possibly being TRBD1 (5 bases). The CDR3 is 17 amino acids. Germline assignment: CDR1 SGHTA and CDR2 FQGNSA. Between the trimmed V and J ends, which lost 6 bases and 6 bases, there was a span of 21 bases. The CDR3 bases are TGTGCCAGCAGACTAATGGAGGGGACGCCATCTAATTCACCCCTCCACTTT. Translated, it gives CASRLMEGTPSNSPLHF.

This clone has a single count. V and J are TRBV4-3 and TRBJ2-1; D uncertain. The CDR3 is made up of 17 amino acids. The germline V gene has CDR1 LGHNA and CDR2 YSLEER. V lost 2 bases, J lost 4 bases, and 18 bases lay in between. The CDR3 loop reads CASSQQIGDLGYNEQFF. The CDR3 coding sequence is TGCGCCAGCAGCCAACAGATCGGAGACCTCGGGTACAATGAGCAGTTCTTC.

As to this clone: One junction end disagrees with the germline gene, perhaps due to a read error. The V gene is TRBV2, the J gene TRBJ1-1; 10 bases match TRBD1. This CDR3 region has 17 residues. Germline values: CDR1 SNHLY, CDR2 FYNNEI. The CDR3, as DNA: TGTGCCAGCAGTCAAGCCGGGACAGGGGATCTGAACACTGAAGCTTTCTTT. Encoded protein: CASSQAGTGDLNTEAFF.

This clone was detected many times. The chain carries TRBV5-5 and TRBJ2-1; D is perhaps TRBD1 (6 bases). CDR1 SGHKS and CDR2 YYEKEE come from the germline V gene (reference sequence). This CDR3 region has 16 residues. V was pared by 0 bases and J by 2 bases, with 12 bases between. CDR3 nucleotide sequence: TGTGCCAGCAGCTTGGACGCGCGGACAGCCTACAATGAGCAGTTCTTC. Protein: CASSLDARTAYNEQFF.